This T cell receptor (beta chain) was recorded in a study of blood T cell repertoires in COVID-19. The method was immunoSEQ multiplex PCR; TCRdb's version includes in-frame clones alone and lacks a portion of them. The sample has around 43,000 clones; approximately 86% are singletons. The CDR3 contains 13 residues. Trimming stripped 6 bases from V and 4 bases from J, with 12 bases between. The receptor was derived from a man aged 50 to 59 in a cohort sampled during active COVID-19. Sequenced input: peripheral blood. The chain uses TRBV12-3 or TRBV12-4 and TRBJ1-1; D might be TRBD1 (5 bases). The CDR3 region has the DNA TGTGCCAGCAGCCAGACAGACGGCACTGAAGCTTTCTTT. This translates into CASSQTDGTEAFF.